One and the same sample provided the 30 T cell receptor beta chains below, sequenced in a study of OX40 agonist ivuxolimab in advanced cancers. TCRdb's table, derived via immunoSEQ multiplex PCR, lists solely in-frame clones and lacks some. This table holds nearly 80,000 clones, approximately 80% found once. Source: CD4+ or CD8+ T cells sorted from blood, taken in a trial of the OX40 agonist ivuxolimab. Source of these receptors: an adult with an advanced solid tumor such as melanoma, head and neck, liver or kidney cancer.

This chain links TRBV6-6 with TRBJ1-1; tentatively, D is TRBD1 (5 bases). In germline, CDR1 is MNHNY, CDR2 SVGAGI (reference sequence). The CDR3 totals 13 residues. Trimming removed 4 bases from V and 5 bases from J, with 11 bases in between. CDR3 sequence: CASSFQGGTEAFF. CDR3 bases: TGTGCCAGCAGTTTCCAGGGTGGGACTGAAGCTTTCTTT.

This clone was found once. The V gene is TRBV2, the J gene TRBJ2-3; 7 nucleotides align to TRBD2. V was clipped by 6 bases and J by 4 bases; unmatched bases: 7. CDR3 length: 14 amino acids. CDR1 SNHLY and CDR2 FYNNEI come from the germline V gene. CDR3 protein: CASRGTSVSDTQYF. DNA for the CDR3: TGTGCCAGCAGGGGAACTAGCGTTTCAGATACGCAGTATTTT.

The chain combines TRBV28 with TRBJ2-5, with 7 bases identical to TRBD1. This CDR3 has 16 amino acids. V was pared by 4 bases and J by 2 bases, with 10 bases of the junction left unmatched. From germline, CDR1 is MDHEN and CDR2 SYDVKM. CDR3 coding DNA: TGTGCCAGCAGTTCATACAGGACAGGAAAACAAGAGACCCAGTACTTC. Translating gives CASSSYRTGKQETQYF.

This clone has just a few counts. The CDR3 is CASRKGTEAFF. CDR3 nucleotides: TGTGCCAGCAGGAAGGGCACTGAAGCTTTCTTT. The gene calls are TRBV28 and TRBJ1-1, with D uncertain. Per the germline V gene, CDR1 is MDHEN and CDR2 is SYDVKM. CDR3 length: 11 residues. Trimming removed 6 bases from V and 4 bases from J, with 6 bases in between. The full variable domain, rest sourced from reference TRBV28 and TRBJ1-1, is DVKVTQSSRYLVKRTGEKVFLECVQDMDHENMFWYRQDPGLGLRLIYFSYDVKMKEKGDIPEGYSVSREKKERFSLILESASTNQTSMYLCASRKGTEAFFGQGTRLTVV.

The chain joins TRBV6-6 to TRBJ2-1; 8 bases agree with TRBD2. V was pared by 5 bases and J by 7 bases, with 7 bases of the junction left unmatched. The CDR3 is made up of 14 amino acids. Looked up from germline, CDR1 is MNHNY and CDR2 is SVGAGI (reference sequence). The CDR3 nucleotides read TGTGCCAGCAGTGCCAGCGGGAGTAGGAATGAGCAGTTCTTC. Translated: CASSASGSRNEQFF.

The gene calls are TRBV7-8 and TRBJ2-7, with D unresolved. V was cut by 1 base and J by 6 bases, with 13 bases left in between. The CDR3 is made up of 14 amino acids. The germline gives CDR1 SGHVS, CDR2 FQNEAQ. The CDR3 DNA sequence: TGTGCCAGCAGCTTAGGCCTTTATTGGGGCGAGCAGTACGTC. It translates to CASSLGLYWGEQYV.

The rearrangement uses TRBV7-9 and TRBJ2-5; TRBD1 matches at 12 bases. The V gene's germline CDR1 is SEHNR and CDR2 FQNEAQ (reference sequence). The CDR3 has 15 residues. After removal of 5 bases from V and 4 bases from J, the junction contained 5 bases not matched to a gene. The DNA for the CDR3 is TGTGCCAGCAGCCTCCGGGACAGGGGGCCAGAGACCCAGTACTTC. Protein product: CASSLRDRGPETQYF.

The chain has TRBV5-4 and TRBJ2-3, with unresolved D. The V end lost 4 bases, the J end lost 0 bases, and 12 bases lay between the germline ends. The CDR3 consists of 15 residues. Germline V gene data show CDR1 as SGHNT and CDR2 as YYREEE (reference sequence). CDR3 protein: CASSRKAPSTDTQYF. The CDR3 nucleotides read TGTGCCAGCAGCCGCAAAGCTCCTAGCACAGATACGCAGTATTTT.

The V and J genes are TRBV10-3 and TRBJ2-3; the D is unclear. Trimming took 0 bases from V and 7 from J, leaving 8 bases between them. This CDR3 comprises 13 residues. Germline V gene data show CDR1 as ENHRY and CDR2 as SYGVKD. CDR3 region: CAISESGKYTQYF. The CDR3, as DNA: TGTGCCATCAGTGAGTCGGGCAAGTATACGCAGTATTTT.

The gene calls are TRBV2 and TRBJ2-6; possibly TRBD1 for D (5 bases). In germline, CDR1 is SNHLY, CDR2 FYNNEI. Trimming pared 9 bases from V and 8 bases from J, leaving 11 bases between. This CDR3 is 12 amino acids long. This chain's CDR3 is CASKDSSNVLTF. CDR3 nucleotides: TGTGCCAGTAAAGACAGCTCCAACGTCCTGACTTTC.

V and J are TRBV9 and TRBJ1-4; D gene unclear. Germline V gene sequence: CDR1 SGDLS, CDR2 YYNGEE. The CDR3 is 15 residues long. Trimming took off 0 bases at V and 7 bases at J, with 13 bases between the two ends. The chain's CDR3 is CASSVDPGLGEKLFF. DNA of the CDR3: TGTGCCAGCAGCGTAGACCCAGGCCTGGGTGAAAAACTGTTTTTT. The variable domain in full, with the rest retrieved from reference TRBV9 and TRBJ1-4, is DSGVTQTPKHLITATGQRVTLRCSPRSGDLSVYWYQQSLDQGLQFLIQYYNGEERAKGNILERFSAQQFPDLHSELNLSSLELGDSALYFCASSVDPGLGEKLFFGSGTQLSVL.

CDR3 sequence: CASRLRTGMNTEAFF. The DNA for the CDR3 is TGTGCCAGCAGACTTAGGACAGGGATGAACACTGAAGCTTTCTTT. The chain has TRBV7-9 and TRBJ1-1, with TRBD1 matching 8 bases. The CDR3 extends over 15 amino acids. The ends lost 6 bases at V and 0 bases at J; junction bases unmatched: 6. The germline V gene has CDR1 SEHNR and CDR2 FQNEAQ (reference sequence).

This clone was found a few times. V is TRBV11-2 and J is TRBJ1-2; TRBD1 agrees at 7 bases. CDR3 length equals 14 residues. The V gene's germline CDR1 is SGHAT and CDR2 FQNNGV. Trimming removed 4 bases from V and 2 bases from J; junction bases left unmatched: 4. This CDR3 reads CASSSSTGNYGYTF. The CDR3 region has the DNA TGTGCCAGCAGCTCCTCGACAGGGAACTATGGCTACACCTTC.

This clone was seen just once. The CDR3 DNA is TGTGCCAGCAGCTCCCGGGGGGGCGAGCAGCCCCAGCATTTT. It yields the protein CASSSRGGEQPQHF. The V gene is TRBV7-2, the J gene TRBJ1-5; TRBD1 might be the D (6 bases). The CDR3 loop spans 14 amino acids. Trimming took off 4 bases at V and 7 bases at J, with 14 bases between the two ends. Germline V gene lookup returns CDR1 SGHTA and CDR2 FQGNSA.

This chain links TRBV4-3 with TRBJ2-7; 7 bases match TRBD2. The CDR3 extends over 16 amino acids. Trimming cost V 0 bases and J 0 bases; bases outside gene matches: 5. CDR1 LGHNA and CDR2 YSLEER come from the germline V gene. CDR3 residues: CASSQEVAGVSYEQYF. In DNA form, the CDR3 reads TGCGCCAGCAGCCAAGAAGTGGCGGGGGTCTCCTACGAGCAGTACTTC.

This clone was observed once. This chain joins TRBV18 and TRBJ1-4, with 7 bases matching TRBD1. This CDR3 spans 14 amino acids. Germline CDR1 is KGHSH and CDR2 is LQKENI. Trimming took 6 bases from V and 5 from J; bases not matched to a gene: 6. The CDR3 reads CASSSTGRNEKLFF. For the CDR3, the DNA is TGTGCCAGCTCGTCGACAGGGAGGAATGAAAAACTGTTTTTT.

Here the CDR3 reads CASRSGGNSGNTIYF. The DNA for the CDR3 is TGTGCCAGTAGGAGTGGGGGAAACTCTGGAAACACCATATATTTT. The chain combines TRBV19 with TRBJ1-3; a weak D match, TRBD1 (5 bases). The CDR3 sequence is 15 residues long. Trimming removed 6 bases at V and 0 bases at J, with 12 bases between. Germline lookup yields CDR1 LNHDA and CDR2 SQIVND (reference sequence).

The chain links TRBV29-1 to TRBJ2-3, with TRBD2 as a possible D gene (7 bases). The CDR3 totals 15 residues. V lost 6 bases and J lost 1, with 17 bases in between. Germline V gene lookup returns CDR1 SQVTM and CDR2 ANQGSEA. The CDR3: CSVGGPRGRTDTQYF. As DNA, the CDR3 is TGCAGCGTCGGGGGCCCGCGGGGGCGCACAGATACGCAGTATTTT.

CDR3 protein: CASSYLTGDNEQFF. CDR3 sequence (DNA): TGTGCCAGCAGTTACTTAACAGGGGACAATGAGCAGTTCTTC. This sequence joins TRBV6-6 and TRBJ2-1; 7 bases are a match to TRBD1. The CDR3 sequence is 14 residues long. J gave up 5 bases and V 1 base, and 2 bases lay outside the gene matches. CDR1 is MNHNY and CDR2 is SVGAGI in the germline V gene (reference sequence).

This rearrangement joins TRBV7-2 to TRBJ1-2, with 8 bases fitting TRBD1. This CDR3 region has 14 residues. The germline CDR1 and CDR2 sequences are SGHTA and FQGNSA. Trimming cost V 3 bases and J 3 bases; bases outside gene matches: 3. The CDR3 bases are TGTGCCAGCAGCTTGCTCAGGGGGCACTATGGCTACACCTTC. It encodes CASSLLRGHYGYTF.

This chain links TRBV6-1 with TRBJ2-1, with D perhaps TRBD1 or TRBD2 (5 bases each). Germline V gene sequence: CDR1 MNHNS, CDR2 SASEGT. CDR3 length: 11 amino acids. Trimming took 8 bases from V and 6 from J, leaving 8 bases between them. CDR3 in amino acids: CASSGTNEQFF. The CDR3, as DNA: TGTGCCAGCTCTGGGACCAATGAGCAGTTCTTC.

The chain links TRBV2 to TRBJ2-1; 10 nucleotides align to TRBD2. V lost 2 bases to trimming and J lost 5 bases; unmatched junction nucleotides: 18. This CDR3 comprises 20 residues. Germline values: CDR1 SNHLY, CDR2 FYNNEI. The CDR3 here is CASSEKRGGSTRYPNNEQFF. The CDR3 region has the DNA TGTGCCAGCAGTGAAAAGCGGGGGGGGTCCACGAGATACCCAAACAATGAGCAGTTCTTC.

The rearrangement links TRBV7-3 to TRBJ2-1; TRBD2 matches 12 bases. The CDR3 is 16 amino acids. Germline trimming cut 5 bases from V and 7 bases from J; bases unmatched to any gene: 9. Per the germline V gene, CDR1 is SGHTA and CDR2 is FQGTGA. CDR3 amino acids: CASSPARTSGTNEQFF. The CDR3 DNA reads as TGTGCCAGCAGCCCCGCCCGGACTAGCGGGACTAATGAGCAGTTCTTC.

J is TRBJ1-3 and V is TRBV7-6; D gene unclear. CDR3 size: 16 residues. The germline V and J ends were trimmed by 0 bases and 4 bases, with 13 bases remaining between them. The germline CDR1 and CDR2 sequences are SGHVS and FNYEAQ. The CDR3 DNA is TGTGCCAGCAGCTTAGCGGGCCGTCTTAGAGGAAACACCATATATTTT. Protein sequence: CASSLAGRLRGNTIYF. The full variable domain, with the rest looked up from reference TRBV7-6 and TRBJ1-3, is GAGVSQSPRYKVTKRGQDVALRCDPISGHVSLYWYRQALGQGPEFLTYFNYEAQQDKSGLPNDRFSAERPEGSISTLTIQRTEQRDSAMYRCASSLAGRLRGNTIYFGEGSWLTVV.

The CDR3 sequence: CASRPSGGVQETQYF. CDR3 DNA: TGTGCCAGCAGGCCCAGCGGGGGGGTCCAAGAGACCCAGTACTTC. The chain combines TRBV6-1 with TRBJ2-5; 10 bases are shared with TRBD2. Unmatched junction bases numbered 5, after V lost 6 bases and J lost 1 base. Germline V gene sequence: CDR1 MNHNS, CDR2 SASEGT. The CDR3 is 15 amino acids.

The V and J genes are TRBV4-1 and TRBJ2-4, with D hard to call. The CDR3 sequence is 15 residues long. Trimming pared 5 bases from V and 0 bases from J, leaving 11 bases between. Germline CDR1 reads MGHRA; CDR2 reads YSYEKL. The DNA of the CDR3 is TGCGCCAGCAGCTACCGTCACCTAGCCAAAAACATTCAGTACTTC. Its protein is CASSYRHLAKNIQYF.

The V call is TRBV5-4, the J call TRBJ2-2; no definite D call. Per germline, CDR1 SGHNT and CDR2 YYREEE (reference sequence). This CDR3 has 15 residues. Deletions cut 6 bases from V and 1 base from J, with 13 bases between. This chain's CDR3 is CASTVRSGNTGELFF. The CDR3 DNA reads TGTGCCAGCACCGTAAGGTCGGGGAACACCGGGGAGCTGTTTTTT.

The gene calls are TRBV30 and TRBJ1-1; the match to TRBD1 covers 10 bases. V gave up 5 bases and J gave up 2 bases; unmatched junction bases: 5. This CDR3 region has 14 residues. Germline assignment: CDR1 GTSNPN and CDR2 SVGIG (reference sequence). The CDR3 sequence is CAWDGQGGNTEAFF. The CDR3 DNA sequence: TGTGCCTGGGATGGACAGGGGGGAAACACTGAAGCTTTCTTT.

The chain is built from TRBV9 and TRBJ1-2; D unclear. CDR1 and CDR2 from the germline V gene are SGDLS and YYNGEE. This CDR3 has 14 amino acids. Trimming cost V 0 bases and J 8 bases, with 14 bases left between them. The DNA of the CDR3 is TGTGCCAGCAGCGTAGTGGTGGAGAATAACGGCTACACCTTC. It encodes CASSVVVENNGYTF.

This clone was recorded only once. The chain employs TRBV5-4 and TRBJ1-1, with 10 bases fitting TRBD1. This CDR3 has 15 residues. V lost 0 bases to trimming and J lost 4 bases; unmatched junction nucleotides: 3. Germline CDR1 is SGHNT and CDR2 is YYREEE (reference sequence). CDR3 amino acids: CASSLVGTGATEAFF. The CDR3 DNA reads as TGTGCCAGCAGCTTGGTGGGGACAGGGGCCACTGAAGCTTTCTTT.